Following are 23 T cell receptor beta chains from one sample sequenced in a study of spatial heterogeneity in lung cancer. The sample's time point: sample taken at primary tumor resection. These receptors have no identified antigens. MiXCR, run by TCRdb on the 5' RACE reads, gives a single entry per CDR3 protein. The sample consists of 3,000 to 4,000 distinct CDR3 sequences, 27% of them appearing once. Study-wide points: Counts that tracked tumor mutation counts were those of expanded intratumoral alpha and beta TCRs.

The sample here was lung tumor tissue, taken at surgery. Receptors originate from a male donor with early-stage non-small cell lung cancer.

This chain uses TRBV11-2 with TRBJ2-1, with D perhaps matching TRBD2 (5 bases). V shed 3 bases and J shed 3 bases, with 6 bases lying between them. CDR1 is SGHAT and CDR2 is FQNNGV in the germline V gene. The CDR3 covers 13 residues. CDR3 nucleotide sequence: TGTGCCAGCAGCTTCGGGGACTACAATGAGCAGTTCTTC. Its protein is CASSFGDYNEQFF.

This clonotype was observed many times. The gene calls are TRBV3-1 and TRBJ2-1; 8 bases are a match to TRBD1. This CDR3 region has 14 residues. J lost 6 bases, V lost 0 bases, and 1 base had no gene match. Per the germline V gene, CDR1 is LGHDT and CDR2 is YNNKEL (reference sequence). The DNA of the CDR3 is TGTGCCAGCAGCCAAGAAGACAGGGGCAATGAGCAGTTCTTC. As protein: CASSQEDRGNEQFF.

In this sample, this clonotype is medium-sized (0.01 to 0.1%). The CDR3 here is CASSPPGGPQHF. CDR3 nucleotide sequence: TGTGCCAGCAGCCCTCCCGGGGGGCCCCAGCATTTT. The chain joins TRBV2 to TRBJ1-5; D possibly corresponds to TRBD1 (5 bases). This CDR3 is 12 amino acids long. CDR1 is SNHLY and CDR2 is FYNNEI in the germline V gene. V dropped 6 bases and J dropped 9 bases, with 12 bases sitting between them. The whole variable domain, remainder taken from reference TRBV2 and TRBJ1-5, is EPEVTQTPSHQVTQMGQEVILRCVPISNHLYFYWYRQILGQKVEFLVSFYNNEISEKSEIFDDQFSVERPDGSNFTLKIRSTKLEDSAMYFCASSPPGGPQHFGDGTRLSIL.

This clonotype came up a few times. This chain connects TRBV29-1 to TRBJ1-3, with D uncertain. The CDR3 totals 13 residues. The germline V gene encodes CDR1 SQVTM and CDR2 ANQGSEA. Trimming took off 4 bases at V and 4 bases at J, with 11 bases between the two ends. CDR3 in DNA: TGCAGCGTTGGGTCAGGCGTCGGAAACACCATATATTTT. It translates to CSVGSGVGNTIYF.

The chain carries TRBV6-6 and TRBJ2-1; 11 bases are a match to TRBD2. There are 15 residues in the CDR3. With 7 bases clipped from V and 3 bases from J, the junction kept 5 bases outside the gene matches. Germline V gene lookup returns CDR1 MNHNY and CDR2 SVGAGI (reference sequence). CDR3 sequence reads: CASNRLAGLYNEQFF. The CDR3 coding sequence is TGTGCCAGCAACAGACTAGCGGGACTCTACAATGAGCAGTTCTTC.

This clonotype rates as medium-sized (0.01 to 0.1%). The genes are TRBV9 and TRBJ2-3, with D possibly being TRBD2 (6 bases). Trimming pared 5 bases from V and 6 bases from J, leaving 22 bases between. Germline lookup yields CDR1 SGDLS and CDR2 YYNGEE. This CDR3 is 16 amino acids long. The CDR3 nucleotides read TGTGCCAGCAGTGTAAGATGGCGGGATCCCCTCGATACGCAGTATTTT. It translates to CASSVRWRDPLDTQYF.

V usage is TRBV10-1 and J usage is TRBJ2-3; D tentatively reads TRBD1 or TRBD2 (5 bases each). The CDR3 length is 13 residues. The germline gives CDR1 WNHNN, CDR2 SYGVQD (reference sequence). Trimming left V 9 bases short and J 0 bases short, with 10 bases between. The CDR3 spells CASRGASTDTQYF. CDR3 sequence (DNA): TGCGCCAGTCGAGGGGCGAGCACAGATACGCAGTATTTT.

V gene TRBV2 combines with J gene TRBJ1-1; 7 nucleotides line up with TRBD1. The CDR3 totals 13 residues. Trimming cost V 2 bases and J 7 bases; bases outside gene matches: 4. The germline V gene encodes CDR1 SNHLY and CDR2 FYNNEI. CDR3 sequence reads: CASSEQGVGEAFF. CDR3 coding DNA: TGTGCCAGCAGTGAACAGGGGGTTGGTGAAGCTTTCTTT.

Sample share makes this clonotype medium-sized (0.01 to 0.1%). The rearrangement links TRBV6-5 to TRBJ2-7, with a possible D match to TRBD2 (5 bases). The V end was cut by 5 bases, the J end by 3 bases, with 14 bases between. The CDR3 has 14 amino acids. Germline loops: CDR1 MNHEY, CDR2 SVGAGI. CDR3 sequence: CASSGGGLSYEQYF. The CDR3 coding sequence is TGTGCCAGCAGTGGCGGCGGACTGAGCTACGAGCAGTACTTC.

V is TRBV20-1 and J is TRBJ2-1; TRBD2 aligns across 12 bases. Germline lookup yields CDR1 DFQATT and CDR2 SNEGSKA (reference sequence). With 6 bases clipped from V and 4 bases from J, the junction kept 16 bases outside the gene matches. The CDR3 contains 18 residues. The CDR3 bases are TGCAGTGCCCCCTCCGCTAGCGGGAGGGGTGGGTCATACAATGAGCAGTTCTTC. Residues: CSAPSASGRGGSYNEQFF.

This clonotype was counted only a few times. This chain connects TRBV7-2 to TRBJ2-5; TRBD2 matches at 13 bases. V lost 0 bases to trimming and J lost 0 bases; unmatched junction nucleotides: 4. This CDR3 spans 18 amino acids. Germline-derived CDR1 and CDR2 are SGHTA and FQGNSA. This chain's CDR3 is CASSLAGLAGSDQETQYF. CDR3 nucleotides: TGTGCCAGCAGCTTAGCGGGACTAGCGGGATCCGACCAAGAGACCCAGTACTTC.

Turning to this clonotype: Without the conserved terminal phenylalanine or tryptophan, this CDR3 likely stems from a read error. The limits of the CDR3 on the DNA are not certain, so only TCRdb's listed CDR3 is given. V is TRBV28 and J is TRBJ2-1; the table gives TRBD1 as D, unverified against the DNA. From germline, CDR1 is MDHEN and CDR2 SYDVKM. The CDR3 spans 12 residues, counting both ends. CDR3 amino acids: CASSSGPGPPYH.

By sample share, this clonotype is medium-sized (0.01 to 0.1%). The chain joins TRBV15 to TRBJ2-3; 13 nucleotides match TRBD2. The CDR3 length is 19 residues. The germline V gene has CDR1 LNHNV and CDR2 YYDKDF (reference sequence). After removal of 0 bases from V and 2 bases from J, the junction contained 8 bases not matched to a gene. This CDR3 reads CATSRELAGGPLPTDTQYF. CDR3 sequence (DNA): TGTGCCACCAGCAGAGAACTAGCGGGAGGGCCTCTCCCCACAGATACGCAGTATTTT. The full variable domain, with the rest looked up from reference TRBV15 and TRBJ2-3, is DAMVIQNPRYQVTQFGKPVTLSCSQTLNHNVMYWYQQKSSQAPKLLFHYYDKDFNNEADTPDNFQSRRPNTSFCFLDIRSPGLGDTAMYLCATSRELAGGPLPTDTQYFGPGTRLTVL.

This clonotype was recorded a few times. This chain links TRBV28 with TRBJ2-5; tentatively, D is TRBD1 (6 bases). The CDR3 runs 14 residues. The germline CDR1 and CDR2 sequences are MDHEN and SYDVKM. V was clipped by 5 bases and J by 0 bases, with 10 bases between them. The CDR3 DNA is TGTGCCAGCAGTCCTTGGACAGACCAAGAGACCCAGTACTTC. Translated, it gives CASSPWTDQETQYF.

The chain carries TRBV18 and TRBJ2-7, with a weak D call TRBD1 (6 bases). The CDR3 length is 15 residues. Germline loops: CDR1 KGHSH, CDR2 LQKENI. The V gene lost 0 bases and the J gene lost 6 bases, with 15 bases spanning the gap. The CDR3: CASSPPVGGTGEQYF. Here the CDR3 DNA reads TGTGCCAGCTCACCACCGGTTGGGGGCACGGGCGAGCAGTACTTC.

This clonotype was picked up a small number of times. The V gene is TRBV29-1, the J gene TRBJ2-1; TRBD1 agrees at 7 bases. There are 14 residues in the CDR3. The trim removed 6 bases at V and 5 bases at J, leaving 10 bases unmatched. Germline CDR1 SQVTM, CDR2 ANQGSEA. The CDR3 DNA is TGCAGCGTAGCCACAGGGGAACGTAACAATGAGCAGTTCTTC. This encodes CSVATGERNNEQFF.

CDR3 DNA sequence: TGTGCCAGCAGTTTGAACAATGAGCAGTTCTTC. The encoded protein is CASSLNNEQFF. The chain links TRBV28 to TRBJ2-1; D not resolved. Germline V lookup: CDR1 MDHEN, CDR2 SYDVKM. The CDR3 is 11 residues long. V was shortened by 3 bases and J by 5 bases, with 2 bases between the two germline ends.

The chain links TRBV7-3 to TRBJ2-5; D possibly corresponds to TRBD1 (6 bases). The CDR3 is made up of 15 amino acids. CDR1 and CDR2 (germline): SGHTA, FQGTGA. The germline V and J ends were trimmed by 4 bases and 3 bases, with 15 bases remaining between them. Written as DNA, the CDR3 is TGTGCCAGCAGCTCCAATCAACCAGGGGAAGAGACCCAGTACTTC. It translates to CASSSNQPGEETQYF. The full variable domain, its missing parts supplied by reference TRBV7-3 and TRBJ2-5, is GAGVSQTPSNKVTEKGKYVELRCDPISGHTALYWYRQSLGQGPEFLIYFQGTGAADDSGLPNDRFFAVRPEGSVSTLKIQRTERGDSAVYLCASSSNQPGEETQYFGPGTRLLVL.

CDR3 DNA sequence: TGTGCCAGCAGTTCCCGGGACACGAACACCGGGGAGCTGTTTTTT. This codes for CASSSRDTNTGELFF. The chain joins TRBV27 to TRBJ2-2, with D possibly being TRBD1 (6 bases). V lost 4 bases, J lost 0 bases, and 9 bases lay in between. The CDR3 has 15 amino acids. From germline, CDR1 is MNHEY and CDR2 SMNVEV (reference sequence).

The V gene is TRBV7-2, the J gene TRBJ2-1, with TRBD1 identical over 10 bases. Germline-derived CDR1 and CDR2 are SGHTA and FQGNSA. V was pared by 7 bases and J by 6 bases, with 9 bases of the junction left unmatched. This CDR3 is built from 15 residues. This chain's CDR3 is CASTNPRTGGNEQFF. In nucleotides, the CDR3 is TGTGCCAGCACAAACCCCCGGACAGGGGGCAATGAGCAGTTCTTC.

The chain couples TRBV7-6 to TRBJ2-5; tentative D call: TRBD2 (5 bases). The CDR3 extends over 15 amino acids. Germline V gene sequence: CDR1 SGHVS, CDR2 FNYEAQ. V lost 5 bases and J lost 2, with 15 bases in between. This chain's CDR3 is CASSPTRVLQETQYF. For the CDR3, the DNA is TGTGCCAGCAGCCCTACTAGGGTTTTGCAAGAGACCCAGTACTTC.

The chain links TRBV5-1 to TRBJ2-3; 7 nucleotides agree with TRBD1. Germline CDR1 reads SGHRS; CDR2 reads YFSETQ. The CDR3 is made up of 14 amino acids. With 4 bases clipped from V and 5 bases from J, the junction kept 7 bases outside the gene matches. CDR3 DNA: TGCGCCAGCAGCCCGAACAGGGGAGTAGATACGCAGTATTTT. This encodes CASSPNRGVDTQYF.

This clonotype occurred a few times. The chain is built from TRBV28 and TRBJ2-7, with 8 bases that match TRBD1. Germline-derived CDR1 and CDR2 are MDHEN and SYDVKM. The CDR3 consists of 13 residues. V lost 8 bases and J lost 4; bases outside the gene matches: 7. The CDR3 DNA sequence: TGTGCCAGCTGGGGGGACAGGTTATACGAGCAGTACTTC. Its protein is CASWGDRLYEQYF.